Each of the 5 T cell receptor beta chains below was sequenced from the same sample in a study of response to subunit inactivated influenza vaccine. TCRdb re-derived calls from the RT-PCR reads in MiXCR, one entry per CDR3 protein. The table includes just under 550,000 distinct CDR3 sequences, 20% to 25% detected once. In addition, the sample was reused for a study of T cells expressing NK-cell markers. This second report adds: Synthesis of TCR beta cDNA relied on 5'RACE template switching carrying UMIs.

The sequencing used CD4+ T cells sorted from PBMCs, collected approximately 12 days after vaccination. The receptors derive from a man between 50 and 59 years old who received an inactivated influenza vaccine.

This clonotype has only a few counts. V gene TRBV11-2 combines with J gene TRBJ2-3; 8 nucleotides align to TRBD2. The germline V gene encodes CDR1 SGHAT and CDR2 FQNNGV. V shed 4 bases and J 1 base; nucleotides not matched to a gene: 10. There are 17 residues in the CDR3. The CDR3 protein is CASSSIAGPPGTDTQYF. CDR3 sequence (DNA): TGTGCCAGCAGCTCAATAGCGGGGCCACCGGGCACAGATACGCAGTATTTT.

This chain connects TRBV29-1 to TRBJ1-1; weak D call: TRBD1 (5 bases). Trimming shortened V by 4 bases and J by 6 bases, and 12 bases separated the two germline ends. This CDR3 is 12 amino acids long. In germline, CDR1 is SQVTM, CDR2 ANQGSEA. Here the CDR3 DNA reads TGCAGCGTTGGCGGGCGGGGGGCTGAAGCTTTCTTT. Translated, it gives CSVGGRGAEAFF.

V usage is TRBV4-3 and J usage is TRBJ2-7; no firm D call. Looked up from germline, CDR1 is LGHNA and CDR2 is YSLEER. Trimming took 0 bases from V and 7 from J, leaving 16 bases between them. The CDR3 runs to 15 residues. CDR3 sequence: CASSQDPSSTQEQYF. In DNA, the CDR3 is TGCGCCAGCAGCCAAGATCCAAGCAGTACTCAAGAGCAGTACTTC.

There are a few counts of this clonotype. The chain carries TRBV12-3 or TRBV12-4 and TRBJ2-2, with D possibly TRBD1 on 5 matching bases. This CDR3 is 13 amino acids long. Between the trimmed V and J ends, which lost 5 bases and 3 bases, there was a span of 7 bases. The CDR3 sequence: CASSQGHTGELFF. The CDR3 DNA follows: TGTGCCAGCAGTCAGGGTCACACCGGGGAGCTGTTTTTT.

This clonotype was seen a handful of times. This chain uses TRBV20-1 with TRBJ2-5; TRBD2 is a possible D gene (7 bases). The CDR3 consists of 12 residues. V lost 6 bases and J lost 4, with 12 bases in between. Germline CDR1 is DFQATT and CDR2 is SNEGSKA (reference sequence). The CDR3 reads CSANREGETQYF. For the CDR3, the DNA is TGCAGTGCAAACAGGGAGGGAGAGACCCAGTACTTC.